One sample yielded the 19 T cell receptor beta chains listed below, sequenced in a study of early T cells in non-severe SARS-CoV-2 infection. TCRdb passed the 5' RACE reads through MiXCR, listing each CDR3 protein once. Here the sample spans about 36,000 distinct CDR3 sequences, 9.9% being singletons. Sequenced sample: whole blood. These receptors were collected from an adult who was a healthcare worker with PCR-confirmed SARS-CoV-2 infection or an uninfected control (not recorded which).

The chain has TRBV18 and TRBJ1-2; TRBD1 might be the D (6 bases). The V end was cut by 6 bases, the J end by 6 bases, with 17 bases between. CDR1 is KGHSH, CDR2 LQKENI, per germline. The CDR3 is made up of 14 amino acids. CDR3 sequence (DNA): TGTGCCAGCTCCCTGCCGGGGGCGATCCATGGCTACACCTTC. It specifies CASSLPGAIHGYTF. Full variable domain (outside the CDR3, taken from reference TRBV18 and TRBJ1-2): NAGVMQNPRHLVRRRGQEARLRCSPMKGHSHVYWYRQLPEEGLKFMVYLQKENIIDESGMPKERFSAEFPKEGPSILRIQQVVRGDSAAYFCASSLPGAIHGYTFGSGTRLTVV.

Concerning this clonotype: This may arise from a read error, as a much more abundant clone is one base away. The V and J genes are TRBV27 and TRBJ2-3; D remains ambiguous. Trimming removed 6 bases at V and 0 bases at J, with 7 bases between. The V gene's germline CDR1 is MNHEY and CDR2 SMNVEV (reference sequence). CDR3 length equals 13 residues. CDR3 residues: CASRWESTDTQYF. The CDR3 coding sequence is TGTGCCAGCAGATGGGAAAGCACAGATACGCAGTATTTT.

This clonotype occurred a few times. CDR3 amino acids: CASSPDSDGYTF. DNA of the CDR3: TGTGCCAGCAGTCCAGACTCGGATGGCTACACCTTC. V is TRBV12-3 or TRBV12-4 and J is TRBJ1-2, with D uncertain. The CDR3 totals 12 residues. Trimming took off 5 bases at V and 6 bases at J, with 10 bases between the two ends.

In this sample, this clonotype turned up many times. The chain employs TRBV7-2 and TRBJ2-1; TRBD2 agrees at 7 bases. V dropped 4 bases and J dropped 6; count of bases not matched to a gene: 12. This CDR3 is 16 amino acids long. The germline CDR1 and CDR2 sequences are SGHTA and FQGNSA. This CDR3 is CASSSTGGSFINEQFF. The CDR3 DNA follows: TGTGCCAGCAGCTCCACCGGGGGGTCCTTTATCAATGAGCAGTTCTTC.

This clonotype was observed many times. Written as DNA, the CDR3 is TGCAGTGCTAGAGATGAGGGCGTAATGGTGGGCCGCTTTAACTATGGCTACACCTTC. This sequence encodes CSARDEGVMVGRFNYGYTF. The chain recombines TRBV20-1 with TRBJ1-2; D gene ambiguous. Between the trimmed V and J ends, which lost 0 bases and 1 base, there was a span of 24 bases. Germline CDR1 DFQATT, CDR2 SNEGSKA (reference sequence). This CDR3 spans 19 amino acids.

V is TRBV6-1 and J is TRBJ2-2, with D possibly being TRBD1 (5 bases). This CDR3 region has 12 residues. Trimming removed 6 bases from V and 4 bases from J, with 6 bases in between. CDR1 is MNHNS, CDR2 SASEGT, per germline. In DNA, the CDR3 is TGTGCCAGCAGAGACAGCACCGGGGAGCTGTTTTTT. Translation: CASRDSTGELFF.

In its sample, this clonotype was seen many times. The chain uses TRBV20-1 and TRBJ2-5; D remains ambiguous. CDR3 size: 15 residues. CDR1 and CDR2 (germline): DFQATT, SNEGSKA (reference sequence). V was shortened by 0 bases and J by 5 bases, with 16 bases between the two germline ends. CDR3 DNA: TGCAGTGCTAGAGATACGGTCTGGCAGAAGGAGACCCAGTACTTC. This codes for CSARDTVWQKETQYF.

In its sample, this clonotype was seen a few times. The V and J genes are TRBV3-1 and TRBJ1-1, with unresolved D. V lost 1 base to trimming and J lost 0 bases, with 9 bases between them. There are 15 residues in the CDR3. Germline assignment: CDR1 LGHDT and CDR2 YNNKEL (reference sequence). The CDR3 DNA reads as TGTGCCAGCAGCCAAGGAGGACTTGTGAACACTGAAGCTTTCTTT. Translating gives CASSQGGLVNTEAFF.

This clonotype was found many times. This chain links TRBV20-1 with TRBJ2-5; D is perhaps TRBD1 (6 bases). The V end was cut by 5 bases, the J end by 0 bases, with 10 bases between. This CDR3 region has 13 residues. CDR1 is DFQATT, CDR2 SNEGSKA, per germline (reference sequence). The CDR3 DNA reads TGCAGTGCTGGCCGGGACAACCAAGAGACCCAGTACTTC. It yields the protein CSAGRDNQETQYF.

This chain joins TRBV12-3 or TRBV12-4 and TRBJ1-1, with unresolved D. The CDR3 spans 14 residues. Trimming took 5 bases from V and 6 from J, leaving 16 bases between them. CDR3 sequence: CASSRGRGVAEAFF. Here the CDR3 DNA reads TGTGCCAGCAGTCGGGGTAGAGGTGTTGCTGAAGCTTTCTTT.

This clonotype showed up just a few times. This chain links TRBV29-1 with TRBJ2-3, with a weak D call TRBD2 (7 bases). This CDR3 has 16 residues. Trimming shortened V by 4 bases and J by 3 bases, and 20 bases separated the two germline ends. CDR1 is SQVTM and CDR2 is ANQGSEA in the germline V gene. This CDR3 reads CSVVRLGGAGTDTQYF. In DNA, the CDR3 is TGCAGCGTTGTACGCTTGGGGGGGGCTGGTACAGATACGCAGTATTTT.

This clonotype has a count of ten or more. V usage is TRBV11-3 and J usage is TRBJ1-1, with D hard to call. Germline V gene lookup returns CDR1 SGHNT and CDR2 YENEEA. The length of the CDR3 is 14 residues. Trimming pared 0 bases from V and 0 bases from J, leaving 5 bases between. This CDR3 is CASSLDSVNTEAFF. CDR3 sequence (DNA): TGTGCCAGCAGCTTAGATTCGGTGAACACTGAAGCTTTCTTT.

The DNA for the CDR3 is TGTGCCAGCAGCAGGGGGGGTAATGAAAAACTGTTTTTT. Its translation is CASSRGGNEKLFF. The chain combines TRBV19 with TRBJ1-4; 7 bases line up with TRBD1. J was trimmed by 4 bases and V by 9 bases; bases with no gene match: 5. This CDR3 spans 13 amino acids. The V gene's germline CDR1 is LNHDA and CDR2 SQIVND (reference sequence).

This clonotype was seen a handful of times. The rearrangement uses TRBV29-1 and TRBJ2-1, with TRBD2 as a possible D gene (7 bases). The CDR3 has 12 residues. From germline, CDR1 is SQVTM and CDR2 ANQGSEA. CDR3 nucleotides: TGCAGTGTCAACCGGGGGGCCAATGAGCAGTTCTTC. The encoded protein is CSVNRGANEQFF.

This clonotype has at least ten counts. The chain is built from TRBV4-3 and TRBJ1-6, with D possibly being TRBD1 (5 bases). This CDR3 region has 18 residues. Germline V CDR1 and CDR2: LGHNA, YSLEER. The ends were cut back, 0 bases at V and 4 bases at J, with 16 bases in the middle. The CDR3: CASSQEELAGSYNSPLHF. The CDR3 DNA reads TGCGCCAGCAGCCAAGAGGAGTTGGCAGGGTCGTATAATTCACCCCTCCACTTT.

This clonotype occurred a few times. This chain uses TRBV6-6 with TRBJ1-3; no clear D gene. CDR1 is MNHNY, CDR2 SVGAGI, per germline (reference sequence). The CDR3 is made up of 17 amino acids. V lost 2 bases to trimming and J lost 1 base, with 15 bases between them. For the CDR3, the DNA is TGTGCCAGCAGTTACCTGATTCAGATTGCTTCTGGAAACACCATATATTTT. Amino acid sequence: CASSYLIQIASGNTIYF.

This clonotype was seen at least ten times. The chain combines TRBV29-1 with TRBJ1-2, with D maybe TRBD1 (5 bases). CDR3 length: 14 amino acids. V shed 0 bases and J shed 6 bases, with 14 bases lying between them. CDR1 is SQVTM, CDR2 ANQGSEA, per germline. CDR3 protein: CSVEEGRGVDGYTF. The CDR3 bases are TGCAGCGTTGAAGAAGGAAGGGGTGTCGATGGCTACACCTTC.

This clonotype was counted many times. This rearrangement joins TRBV6-1 to TRBJ1-1; D is unresolved. This CDR3 has 13 amino acids. V lost 2 bases and J 1 base, leaving 5 bases between the germline ends. Germline V gene sequence: CDR1 MNHNS, CDR2 SASEGT. CDR3 DNA sequence: TGTGCCAGCAGTGAAAGGGAGAACACTGAAGCTTTCTTT. Residues: CASSERENTEAFF.

This clonotype came up many times. V usage is TRBV7-9 and J usage is TRBJ1-1; D gene ambiguous. Germline CDR1 reads SEHNR; CDR2 reads FQNEAQ (reference sequence). The CDR3 spans 11 residues. Trimming removed 3 bases from V and 3 bases from J, with 2 bases in between. The CDR3 loop is CASSFDTEAFF. CDR3 DNA: TGTGCCAGCAGCTTTGACACTGAAGCTTTCTTT.